This T cell receptor beta chain was captured in a study of T cells in localized non-small cell lung cancer. This clone has just a few counts. Antigen unknown. The same CDR3 arises from other DNA sequences in this sample as well. Some clones are missing from TCRdb's copy, which holds only in-frame ones; the method was immunoSEQ multiplex PCR. The sample contains under 15,000 clones, approximately 87% of which appear only once. Regarding the study as a whole: The highest T cell clonality was in uninvolved adjacent lung, above tumor. Analysis by sequencing included only one tumor region, so heterogeneity remains possible. Out of the top 100 tumor clones, a median approximately 57 were seen in adjacent lung.

Looked up from germline, CDR1 is KGHSH and CDR2 is LQKENI. The CDR3 sequence is 12 residues long. Trimming pared 2 bases from V and 5 bases from J, leaving 7 bases between. This chain uses TRBV18 with TRBJ2-7; tentatively, D is TRBD2 (5 bases). The sequence derives from a male donor older than 55 with stage I lung adenocarcinoma. Here the sequenced sample was peripheral blood, taken before any cancer treatment. The CDR3 loop is CASSPASHEQYF. DNA of the CDR3: TGTGCCAGCTCACCAGCTAGCCACGAGCAGTACTTC.